This section outlines one T cell receptor beta chain sequence together with its context. The sample belongs to a study of blood T cell repertoires in COVID-19. Study-level information: T cells, B-cell-depleted T cells, or PBMCs provided the cDNA or gDNA that served as material.

Ages ranged from about 18 to 100 years, with residence in about two dozen US areas. Trimming took off 5 bases at V and 2 bases at J, with 11 bases between the two ends. This CDR3 is 13 amino acids long. The V gene's germline CDR1 is SGHRS and CDR2 YFSETQ. As processed by the authors: Using reference gene primer amplification, nucleated cell counts were estimated. TCRdb keeps only in-frame clones here, not all; method: immunoSEQ multiplex PCR. V, J and clone size were drawn from that table, and D and trimming were deduced from the DNA. The sample records 250,000 or so clones, 85% to 90% being singletons.

The TCR sequence derives from a woman younger than 45 with acute COVID-19. Sequenced input: PBMCs or T cells enriched from blood (not recorded which). The chain couples TRBV5-1 to TRBJ2-7, with a tentative D call TRBD1 (6 bases). The CDR3 region has the DNA TGCGCCAGCAGTGTGGGGGCAACCTACGAGCAGTACTTC. Translating gives CASSVGATYEQYF.